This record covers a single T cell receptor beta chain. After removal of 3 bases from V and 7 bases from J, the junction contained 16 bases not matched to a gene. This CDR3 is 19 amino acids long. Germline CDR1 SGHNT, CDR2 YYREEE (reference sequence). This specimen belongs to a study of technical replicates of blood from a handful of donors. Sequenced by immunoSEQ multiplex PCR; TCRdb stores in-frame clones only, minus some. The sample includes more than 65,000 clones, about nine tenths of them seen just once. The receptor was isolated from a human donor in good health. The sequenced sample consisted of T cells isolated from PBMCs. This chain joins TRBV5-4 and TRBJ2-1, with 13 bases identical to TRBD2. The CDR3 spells CASSSPGLAGDEKRNEQFF. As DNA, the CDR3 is TGTGCCAGCAGCTCACCTGGACTAGCGGGAGATGAAAAGAGGAATGAGCAGTTCTTC.